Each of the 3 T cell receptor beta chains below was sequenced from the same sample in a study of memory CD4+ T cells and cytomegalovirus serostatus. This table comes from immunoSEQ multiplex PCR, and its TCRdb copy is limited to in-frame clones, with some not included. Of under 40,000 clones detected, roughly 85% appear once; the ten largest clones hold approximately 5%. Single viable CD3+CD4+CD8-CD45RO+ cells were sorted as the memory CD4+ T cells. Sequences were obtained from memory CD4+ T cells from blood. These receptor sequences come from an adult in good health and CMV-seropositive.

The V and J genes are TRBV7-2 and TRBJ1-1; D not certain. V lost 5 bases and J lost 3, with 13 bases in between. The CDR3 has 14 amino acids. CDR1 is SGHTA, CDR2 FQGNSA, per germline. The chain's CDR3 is CASSLGRQDTEAFF. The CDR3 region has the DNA TGTGCCAGCAGCCTCGGGAGGCAGGACACTGAAGCTTTCTTT.

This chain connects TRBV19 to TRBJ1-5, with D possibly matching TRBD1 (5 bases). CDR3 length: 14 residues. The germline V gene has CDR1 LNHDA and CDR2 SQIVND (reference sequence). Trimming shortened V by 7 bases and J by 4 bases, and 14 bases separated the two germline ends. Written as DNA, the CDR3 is TGTGCCAGTACCCCCAAGGGGTCAAATCAGCCCCAGCATTTT. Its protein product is CASTPKGSNQPQHF. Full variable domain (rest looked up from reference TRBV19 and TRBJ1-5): DGGITQSPKYLFRKEGQNVTLSCEQNLNHDAMYWYRQDPGQGLRLIYYSQIVNDFQKGDIAEGYSVSREKKESFPLTVTSAQKNPTAFYLCASTPKGSNQPQHFGDGTRLSIL.

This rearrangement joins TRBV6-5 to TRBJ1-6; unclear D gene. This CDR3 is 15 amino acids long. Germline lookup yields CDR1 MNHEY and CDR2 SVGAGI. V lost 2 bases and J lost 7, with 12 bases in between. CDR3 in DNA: TGTGCCAGCAGTTACAAGGGCAGACCAAATTCACCCCTCCACTTT. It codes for CASSYKGRPNSPLHF.